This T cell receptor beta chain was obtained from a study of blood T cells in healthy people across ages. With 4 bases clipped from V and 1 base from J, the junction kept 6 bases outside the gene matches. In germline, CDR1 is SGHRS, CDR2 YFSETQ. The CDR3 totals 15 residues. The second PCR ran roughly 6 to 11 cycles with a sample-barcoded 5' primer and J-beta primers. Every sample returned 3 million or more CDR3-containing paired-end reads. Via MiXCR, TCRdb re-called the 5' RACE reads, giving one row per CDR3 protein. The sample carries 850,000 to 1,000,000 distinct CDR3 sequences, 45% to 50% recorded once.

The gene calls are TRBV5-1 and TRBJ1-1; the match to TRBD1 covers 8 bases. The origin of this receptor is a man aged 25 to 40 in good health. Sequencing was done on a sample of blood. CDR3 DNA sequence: TGCGCCAGCAGCCTACCCGGGACAGGGAACACTGAAGCTTTCTTT. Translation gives CASSLPGTGNTEAFF.